This passage covers 30 T cell receptor beta chains from one sample sequenced in a study of blood T cell repertoires in COVID-19. Assay used: immunoSEQ multiplex PCR; TCRdb lists only in-frame clones, some missing. The data show some 180,000 clones, approximately 78% seen once. The sequenced sample consisted of peripheral blood. These receptors came from a woman of 80 years or more with active or convalescent COVID-19.

DNA for the CDR3: TGTGCCAGCGCGGGGGGATCCAGTTCACCCCTCCACTTT. Translated: CASAGGSSSPLHF. This sequence joins TRBV3-1 (or the pseudogene TRBV3-2) and TRBJ1-6; weak D call: TRBD1 (5 bases). The V gene's germline CDR1 is LGHDT and CDR2 YNNKEL (reference sequence). V gave up 8 bases and J gave up 9 bases, with 14 bases separating them. This CDR3 contains 13 residues.

The rearrangement joins TRBV7-2 to TRBJ2-7; 7 bases match TRBD1. This CDR3 has 14 amino acids. Looked up from germline, CDR1 is SGHTA and CDR2 is FQGNSA. Trimming removed 1 base from V and 4 bases from J; junction bases left unmatched: 4. CDR3 sequence reads: CASSLVRGTYEQYF. Here the CDR3 DNA reads TGTGCCAGCAGCTTAGTCAGGGGGACATACGAGCAGTACTTC.

This chain joins TRBV18 and TRBJ2-7; 8 nucleotides line up with TRBD1. The junction had 9 bases not matched to a gene; V was cut back by 2 bases and J by 6 bases. Germline loops: CDR1 KGHSH, CDR2 LQKENI. This CDR3 region has 15 residues. CDR3 sequence reads: CASSPSRDRSIEQYF. Here the CDR3 DNA reads TGTGCCAGCTCACCAAGTCGGGACAGGTCGATCGAGCAGTACTTC.

This sequence joins TRBV6-1 and TRBJ2-5; 9 bases are a match to TRBD1. Germline CDR1 MNHNS, CDR2 SASEGT. The length of the CDR3 is 16 residues. J gave up 5 bases and V 4 bases, and 11 bases lay outside the gene matches. CDR3 nucleotide sequence: TGTGCCAGCAGTGCCCGGCCGGGACAGGGTTATGAGACCCAGTACTTC. As protein: CASSARPGQGYETQYF.

The V gene is TRBV7-3, the J gene TRBJ2-3, with 7 nucleotides matching TRBD2. The CDR3 is made up of 15 amino acids. V shed 3 bases and J 0 bases; nucleotides not matched to a gene: 3. CDR1 SGHTA and CDR2 FQGTGA come from the germline V gene. CDR3 region: CASSFVGGSTDTQYF. The CDR3 DNA follows: TGTGCCAGCAGCTTTGTGGGGGGGAGCACAGATACGCAGTATTTT.

This chain joins TRBV4-2 and TRBJ1-2, with 7 bases identical to TRBD1. The CDR3 loop spans 14 amino acids. The V segment lost 2 bases and the J segment 8 bases; nucleotides outside the gene matches: 8. CDR1 is LGHNA and CDR2 is YNFKEQ in the germline V gene. The DNA of the CDR3 is TGTGCCAGCAGCCAATTAGACAGGGCCAAGGGCTACACCTTC. Protein product: CASSQLDRAKGYTF.

The rearrangement joins TRBV6-4 to TRBJ1-1; D is unresolved. The V end lost 4 bases, the J end lost 0 bases, and 6 bases lay between the germline ends. The CDR3 is 13 residues long. CDR1 and CDR2 (germline): MRHNA, SNTAGT. CDR3 coding DNA: TGTGCCAGCAGTGGGCAGATGAACACTGAAGCTTTCTTT. This sequence encodes CASSGQMNTEAFF.

V gene TRBV5-4 combines with J gene TRBJ1-1; possible D gene TRBD1, 5 bases. V shed 0 bases and J shed 5 bases, with 17 bases lying between them. This CDR3 spans 16 amino acids. The germline V gene encodes CDR1 SGHNT and CDR2 YYREEE (reference sequence). The CDR3 spells CASSLGTPQRNTEAFF. The CDR3 nucleotides are TGTGCCAGCAGCTTGGGGACACCCCAGAGGAATACTGAAGCTTTCTTT. Complete variable domain (other parts from reference TRBV5-4 and TRBJ1-1): ETGVTQSPTHLIKTRGQQVTLRCSSQSGHNTVSWYQQALGQGPQFIFQYYREEENGRGNFPPRFSGLQFPNYSSELNVNALELDDSALYLCASSLGTPQRNTEAFFGQGTRLTVV.

This clone was detected only a few times. This chain's CDR3 is CATSSGGYNEQFF. CDR3 DNA: TGTGCCACCTCTAGCGGGGGCTACAATGAGCAGTTCTTC. This chain connects TRBV2 to TRBJ2-1, with 10 bases that match TRBD2. V was pared by 10 bases and J by 3 bases, with 3 bases of the junction left unmatched. CDR3 length: 13 amino acids. Germline V gene lookup returns CDR1 SNHLY and CDR2 FYNNEI.

This sequence joins TRBV19 and TRBJ1-5; D not resolved. This CDR3 is 13 amino acids long. CDR1 is LNHDA and CDR2 is SQIVND in the germline V gene (reference sequence). The V gene lost 3 bases and the J gene lost 7 bases, with 10 bases spanning the gap. CDR3 protein: CASSMTWQQPQHF. CDR3 DNA sequence: TGTGCCAGTAGTATGACATGGCAGCAGCCCCAGCATTTT.

This chain links TRBV5-5 with TRBJ1-1, with a weak D call TRBD1 (6 bases). Germline V gene data show CDR1 as SGHKS and CDR2 as YYEKEE (reference sequence). Between the trimmed V and J ends, which lost 4 bases and 0 bases, there was a span of 19 bases. CDR3 length: 17 amino acids. CDR3 DNA sequence: TGTGCCAGCAGCCCCAATTCAGGCCAGGGGATGAACACTGAAGCTTTCTTT. Encoded protein: CASSPNSGQGMNTEAFF. Together with reference TRBV5-5 and TRBJ1-1, the CDR3 gives the full variable domain: DAGVTQSPTHLIKTRGQQVTLRCSPISGHKSVSWYQQVLGQGPQFIFQYYEKEERGRGNFPDRFSARQFPNYSSELNVNALLLGDSALYLCASSPNSGQGMNTEAFFGQGTRLTVV.

This clone was seen a handful of times. This chain uses TRBV19 with TRBJ1-2; D unresolved. CDR1 is LNHDA, CDR2 SQIVND, per germline (reference sequence). The CDR3 totals 15 residues. The ends were cut back, 6 bases at V and 0 bases at J, with 14 bases in the middle. The CDR3 sequence is CASSPGSPPNYGYTF. In DNA form, the CDR3 reads TGTGCCAGTAGCCCCGGGTCCCCGCCTAACTATGGCTACACCTTC.

This clone turned up a few times. The J gene is TRBJ1-2, the V gene TRBV6-5; 11 positions match TRBD1. Germline CDR1 MNHEY, CDR2 SVGAGI. V lost 6 bases to trimming and J lost 7 bases; unmatched junction nucleotides: 7. This CDR3 is built from 14 residues. CDR3: CASRTDRGLGGYTF. For the CDR3, the DNA is TGTGCCAGCAGGACGGACAGGGGGCTAGGTGGCTACACCTTC.

In its sample, this clone was seen a few times. The chain uses TRBV28 and TRBJ1-5; 8 bases are a match to TRBD1. Unmatched junction bases numbered 4, after V lost 1 base and J lost 5 bases. This CDR3 region has 15 residues. CDR1 is MDHEN and CDR2 is SYDVKM in the germline V gene. The CDR3 coding sequence is TGTGCCAGCAGTTTATCAGGACAGGGCGATCAGCCCCAGCATTTT. It specifies CASSLSGQGDQPQHF. The full variable domain, with the rest looked up from reference TRBV28 and TRBJ1-5, is DVKVTQSSRYLVKRTGEKVFLECVQDMDHENMFWYRQDPGLGLRLIYFSYDVKMKEKGDIPEGYSVSREKKERFSLILESASTNQTSMYLCASSLSGQGDQPQHFGDGTRLSIL.

The CDR3 DNA follows: TGTGCCAGCAGCCAAGATCTAGAGTGGAACATTCAGTACTTC. This translates into CASSQDLEWNIQYF. The chain combines TRBV3-1 (or the pseudogene TRBV3-2) with TRBJ2-4; D is unclear. Germline-derived CDR1 and CDR2 are LGHDT and YNNKEL (reference sequence). V gave up 0 bases and J gave up 7 bases, with 10 bases separating them. This CDR3 is built from 14 residues.

Only a few counts were recorded for this clone. J is TRBJ2-3 and V is TRBV28, with 11 positions matching TRBD1. Trimming at V came to 5 bases and at J to 2 bases, leaving 9 bases not matched to a gene. The CDR3 covers 17 residues. Germline CDR1 and CDR2: MDHEN and SYDVKM. CDR3 protein: CASSPFGQGATTDTQYF. CDR3 in DNA: TGTGCCAGCAGTCCGTTCGGACAGGGGGCTACCACAGATACGCAGTATTTT.

This CDR3 is CATSRGGGLNTEAFF. The CDR3 DNA reads TGTGCCACCAGCAGAGGGGGGGGACTGAACACTGAAGCTTTCTTT. The chain employs TRBV15 and TRBJ1-1, with TRBD1 as a possible D gene (5 bases). Germline-derived CDR1 and CDR2 are LNHNV and YYDKDF (reference sequence). The CDR3 is made up of 15 amino acids. Deletions cut 1 base from V and 0 bases from J, with 9 bases between.

The chain links TRBV5-1 to TRBJ1-1; D may be TRBD1 (6 bases). Germline CDR1 is SGHRS and CDR2 is YFSETQ. This CDR3 spans 17 amino acids. The V gene lost 5 bases and the J gene lost 0 bases, with 20 bases spanning the gap. The CDR3 region is CASSGTSGVELNTEAFF. In DNA form, the CDR3 reads TGCGCCAGCAGTGGTACGTCAGGGGTCGAACTGAACACTGAAGCTTTCTTT. Filled out from reference TRBV5-1 and TRBJ1-1, the complete variable domain reads KAGVTQTPRYLIKTRGQQVTLSCSPISGHRSVSWYQQTPGQGLQFLFEYFSETQRNKGNFPGRFSGRQFSNSRSEMNVSTLELGDSALYLCASSGTSGVELNTEAFFGQGTRLTVV.

This sequence joins TRBV27 and TRBJ1-5, with D unclear. The CDR3 is 15 residues long. The germline CDR1 and CDR2 sequences are MNHEY and SMNVEV (reference sequence). The germline V and J ends were trimmed by 6 bases and 0 bases, with 12 bases remaining between them. The CDR3 here is CASSPLVDSNQPQHF. CDR3 nucleotide sequence: TGTGCCAGCAGCCCCTTAGTCGATAGCAATCAGCCCCAGCATTTT.

This clone was seen a few times. This sequence joins TRBV7-2 and TRBJ1-6, with D tentatively TRBD1 (5 bases). This CDR3 is 18 amino acids long. In germline, CDR1 is SGHTA, CDR2 FQGNSA. V shed 4 bases and J shed 5 bases, with 21 bases lying between them. Here the CDR3 DNA reads TGTGCCAGCAGCTCACAGGCAGGAATGCGACGAAATAATTCACCCCTCCACTTT. It codes for CASSSQAGMRRNNSPLHF.

This sequence joins TRBV21-1 and TRBJ2-7; TRBD2 is taken as the D call from the table, unchecked against the DNA. TRBV21-1 is reported as a pseudogene. This CDR3 has 9 amino acids. The CDR3 loop reads CASYYEQYF. Here the CDR3 DNA reads TGTGCCAGCTACTACGAGCAGTACTTC.

The rearrangement uses TRBV7-3 and TRBJ1-5; the match to TRBD1 covers 10 bases. The CDR3 runs to 15 residues. Trimming cost V 3 bases and J 2 bases; bases outside gene matches: 1. In germline, CDR1 is SGHTA, CDR2 FQGTGA. The CDR3 coding sequence is TGTGCCAGCAGCTTCGGGACAGGGGGCAATCAGCCCCAGCATTTT. Translating it yields CASSFGTGGNQPQHF.

V and J are TRBV6-5 and TRBJ2-3; 7 nucleotides match TRBD2. V was clipped by 6 bases and J by 2 bases; unmatched bases: 5. Germline CDR1 and CDR2: MNHEY and SVGAGI. The CDR3 covers 14 residues. The CDR3 DNA sequence: TGTGCCAGCAGCCAGCGGGAAATCACAGATACGCAGTATTTT. It yields the protein CASSQREITDTQYF.

This clone was picked up a small number of times. This rearrangement joins TRBV5-1 to TRBJ2-7, with 10 bases fitting TRBD1. The CDR3 spans 16 residues. V lost 0 bases, J lost 5 bases, and 8 bases stayed unmatched. Germline CDR1 SGHRS, CDR2 YFSETQ. This CDR3 reads CASSLVPGTGVDEQYF. The CDR3 region has the DNA TGCGCCAGCAGCTTGGTACCCGGGACAGGGGTAGACGAGCAGTACTTC.

The chain is built from TRBV19 and TRBJ2-3; D is perhaps TRBD1 (6 bases). The CDR3 is made up of 14 amino acids. The V and J ends lost 4 bases and 3 bases respectively, with 11 bases between them. CDR1 LNHDA and CDR2 SQIVND come from the germline V gene (reference sequence). This CDR3 reads CASSRRTDTDTQYF. The CDR3 nucleotides are TGTGCCAGTAGTAGGCGGACAGATACAGATACGCAGTATTTT.

The V gene is TRBV15, the J gene TRBJ1-4; the match to TRBD1 covers 12 bases. Germline-derived CDR1 and CDR2 are LNHNV and YYDKDF (reference sequence). The CDR3 totals 16 residues. The V gene end was trimmed by 1 base and the J gene end by 8 bases; junction bases not matched to a gene: 5. The chain's CDR3 is CATSRVGGTGGEKLFF. The DNA of the CDR3 is TGTGCCACCAGCAGAGTGGGGGGGACAGGGGGCGAAAAACTGTTTTTT.

The V and J genes are TRBV12-5 and TRBJ1-5, with D perhaps TRBD1 (6 bases). CDR1 and CDR2 from the germline V gene are LGHNT and FRNRAP. The CDR3 length is 16 residues. Trimming cost V 1 base and J 2 bases, with 12 bases left between them. In DNA form, the CDR3 reads TGTGCTAGTGGTTTGGGAACAGGGATGGGCAATCAGCCCCAGCATTTT. This encodes CASGLGTGMGNQPQHF.

This clone was seen ten or more times. J is TRBJ1-2 and V is TRBV2; D unclear. CDR1 and CDR2 (germline): SNHLY, FYNNEI. The V and J ends lost 9 bases and 0 bases respectively, with 11 bases between them. This CDR3 region has 13 residues. The CDR3 DNA sequence: TGTGCCAGAGCGCGCACGGCTAACTATGGCTACACCTTC. This gives the protein CARARTANYGYTF.

The rearrangement links TRBV28 to TRBJ1-1; no clear D. Germline V gene lookup returns CDR1 MDHEN and CDR2 SYDVKM. Trimming pared 4 bases from V and 4 bases from J, leaving 19 bases between. CDR3 size: 16 residues. The CDR3 bases are TGTGCCAGCAGTTCTCCACGTCGGGGTGAAAGCACTGAAGCTTTCTTT. This codes for CASSSPRRGESTEAFF.

The chain couples TRBV6-2 or TRBV6-3 to TRBJ2-7; D gene ambiguous. The CDR3 covers 12 residues. CDR1 and CDR2 (germline): MNHEY, SVGEGT. V gave up 5 bases and J gave up 2 bases, with 7 bases separating them. The CDR3 DNA sequence: TGTGCCAGCAGTCAAAATCCCTACGAGCAGTACTTC. Translated: CASSQNPYEQYF.